The rows below give T cell receptor beta chains drawn from one sample of a study of response to subunit inactivated influenza vaccine. TCRdb re-called the RT-PCR reads through MiXCR, storing one row per CDR3 protein. The data show hundreds of thousands of distinct CDR3 sequences, approximately 14% seen once. The sample was PBMCs from blood, taken about 11 days after vaccination. The origin of the receptors is a man aged 50 or older who received an inactivated influenza vaccine. The CDR3 runs from the conserved cysteine through the conserved F or W. A D gene is named only where the DNA matches it firmly. Where a row states a size, it is once, few, many or the class of an expanded clone; other rows omit it.

J gene | V gene | D gene | clone size | CDR3 protein | CDR3 DNA
TRBJ2-7 | TRBV7-2 | . | few | CASSLDIWGRGEQYF | TGTGCCAGCAGCTTAGACATATGGGGCCGGGGCGAGCAGTACTTC
TRBJ2-1 | TRBV28 | . | many | CASSTDSGSRNEQFF | TGTGCCAGCAGTACCGACAGTGGAAGTCGAAATGAGCAGTTCTTC
TRBJ2-1 | TRBV12-3/TRBV12-4 | TRBD2 | . | CASSFGTTYNEQFF | TGTGCCAGCAGTTTCGGGACTACCTACAATGAGCAGTTCTTC
TRBJ2-3 | TRBV28 | . | few | CASSSDILWRDTQYF | TGTGCCAGCAGTTCTGACATACTATGGCGTGATACGCAGTATTTT
TRBJ1-2 | TRBV20-1 | TRBD1 | . | CSASWGQGNYGYTF | TGCAGTGCTAGCTGGGGACAGGGGAACTATGGCTACACCTTC
TRBJ2-1 | TRBV5-1 | TRBD2 | . | CASSGNSGRSIYNEQFF | TGCGCCAGCAGTGGTAATAGCGGGAGAAGTATCTACAATGAGCAGTTCTTC
TRBJ2-2 | TRBV28 | TRBD2 | few | CASRGTSGSIRSGELFF | TGTGCCAGCAGGGGGACTAGCGGGAGTATTCGTTCCGGGGAGCTGTTTTTT
TRBJ2-1 | TRBV20-1 | . | . | CSARDLASGYNEQFF | TGCAGTGCTAGAGATCTGGCCTCCGGTTACAATGAGCAGTTCTTC
TRBJ1-2 | TRBV20-1 | TRBD1 | many | CSARALAGGGNYGYTF | TGCAGTGCTAGAGCCCTGGCAGGGGGCGGTAACTATGGCTACACCTTC
TRBJ2-1 | TRBV28 | TRBD2 | few | CASSGGWGTSSNEQFF | TGTGCCAGCAGTGGGGGGTGGGGGACTAGCAGCAATGAGCAGTTCTTC
TRBJ2-1 | TRBV7-2 | . | . | CASSLWGVTGQFF | TGTGCCAGCAGCTTATGGGGCGTCACCGGGCAGTTCTTC
TRBJ1-4 | TRBV2 | TRBD1 | few | CASSRPGGANEKLFF | TGTGCCAGCAGTCGACCAGGGGGAGCAAATGAAAAACTGTTTTTT
TRBJ2-7 | TRBV20-1 | . | few | CSARALEYEQYF | TGCAGTGCTAGAGCCCTAGAATACGAGCAGTACTTC
TRBJ2-2 | TRBV19 | TRBD1 | . | CASSIGDRLINTGELFF | TGTGCCAGTAGTATAGGGGACAGACTGATTAACACCGGGGAGCTGTTTTTT
TRBJ2-1 | TRBV20-1 | TRBD2 | few | CSARPLSGGDYNEQFF | TGCAGTGCTAGACCCCTCAGCGGGGGGGATTACAATGAGCAGTTCTTC
TRBJ2-7 | TRBV6-5 | . | . | CASSYSRTRSYEQYF | TGTGCCAGCAGTTACTCCCGGACACGATCCTACGAGCAGTACTTC
TRBJ2-7 | TRBV6-2/TRBV6-3 | . | few | CASSYASYEQYF | TGTGCCAGCAGTTACGCTTCCTACGAGCAGTACTTC
TRBJ2-3 | TRBV10-3 | TRBD1 | . | CAILSGTESTDTQYF | TGTGCCATCCTTTCCGGGACAGAGAGCACAGATACGCAGTATTTT
TRBJ2-7 | TRBV7-8 | TRBD2 | . | CASSLEPSGGYEQYF | TGTGCCAGCAGCTTAGAACCTAGCGGGGGATACGAGCAGTACTTC
TRBJ2-1 | TRBV12-3/TRBV12-4 | TRBD2 | . | CASSPSGRAVFF | TGTGCCAGCAGTCCCAGCGGGAGGGCCGTTTTCTTC
TRBJ2-1 | TRBV20-1 | TRBD2 | few | CSAVQAPARPGLASGNEQFF | TGCAGTGCTGTCCAGGCCCCCGCGAGACCGGGACTAGCTTCGGGCAATGAGCAGTTCTTC
TRBJ2-3 | TRBV10-2 | TRBD1 | . | CASSHRNRDRDPDTQYF | TGCGCCAGCAGCCACCGAAACCGGGACAGGGACCCAGATACGCAGTATTTT
TRBJ2-7 | TRBV11-2 | TRBD1 | many | CASSLAGTGTTYEQYF | TGTGCCAGCAGCTTAGCTGGGACAGGGACCACTTACGAGCAGTACTTC
TRBJ2-7 | TRBV7-8 | . | . | CASSSTANGEQYF | TGTGCCAGCAGCTCGACAGCAAACGGCGAGCAGTACTTC
TRBJ2-1 | TRBV7-2 | . | . | CASSLMAEQFF | TGTGCCAGCAGCTTAATGGCTGAGCAGTTCTTC
TRBJ1-4 | TRBV29-1 | . | . | CSVGEEKLFF | TGCAGCGTGGGGGAGGAAAAACTGTTTTTT
TRBJ2-3 | TRBV27 | . | . | CASRQRDSTDTQYF | TGTGCCAGCAGACAGCGAGATAGCACAGATACGCAGTATTTT
TRBJ1-1 | TRBV4-3 | . | few | CASSQDRGGGAFF | TGCGCCAGCAGCCAAGACAGGGGCGGGGGAGCTTTCTTT
TRBJ2-5 | TRBV2 | . | few | CASNPAETQYF | TGTGCCAGCAATCCCGCGGAGACCCAGTACTTC
TRBJ1-4 | TRBV6-5 | . | . | CASSYREGKLFF | TGTGCCAGCAGTTACCGGGAGGGAAAACTGTTTTTT
TRBJ2-7 | TRBV20-1 | . | . | CSANQGSTGYEQYF | TGCAGTGCCAACCAGGGTTCAACGGGGTACGAGCAGTACTTC
TRBJ2-7 | TRBV29-1 | TRBD1 | . | CSVRDRSYEQYF | TGCAGCGTTAGGGACAGATCCTACGAGCAGTACTTC
TRBJ2-2 | TRBV11-2 | . | many | CASSLEYTGELFF | TGTGCCAGCAGCTTAGAGTACACCGGGGAGCTGTTTTTT
TRBJ2-3 | TRBV18 | TRBD1 | . | CASSPPTGTGTDTQYF | TGTGCCAGCTCACCACCGACCGGGACAGGGACAGATACGCAGTATTTT
TRBJ1-5 | TRBV18 | TRBD1 | . | CASSHGTGGAGQPQHF | TGTGCCAGTAGCCACGGGACAGGGGGCGCGGGACAGCCCCAGCATTTT
TRBJ2-2 | TRBV5-1 | . | . | CASSLVRAQLMTGELFF | TGCGCCAGCAGCTTGGTTAGGGCCCAACTGATGACCGGGGAGCTGTTTTTT
TRBJ1-1 | TRBV6-5 | . | few | CASSYSGWNTEAFF | TGTGCCAGCAGTTACTCAGGTTGGAACACTGAAGCTTTCTTT
TRBJ2-3 | TRBV4-3 | . | few | CASSQERLSTDTQYF | TGCGCCAGCAGCCAAGAACGGCTAAGCACAGATACGCAGTATTTT
TRBJ1-5 | TRBV28 | . | few | CAIRRGVGQPQHF | TGTGCCATTCGAAGGGGTGTAGGACAGCCCCAGCATTTT
TRBJ2-7 | TRBV9 | TRBD1 | . | CASSATGQGYEQYF | TGTGCCAGCAGCGCGACGGGACAGGGTTACGAGCAGTACTTC
TRBJ2-5 | TRBV20-1 | TRBD2 | once | CSARDKEKGTTQETQYF | TGCAGTGCTAGAGATAAAGAGAAGGGGACTACCCAAGAGACCCAGTACTTC
TRBJ2-7 | TRBV5-1 | . | . | CASSLAVGVNEQYF | TGCGCCAGCAGCTTGGCCGTCGGTGTCAACGAGCAGTACTTC
TRBJ2-1 | TRBV3-1 | TRBD2 | few | CASSQEGSGRAREQFF | TGTGCCAGCAGCCAAGAGGGTAGCGGGAGGGCCCGTGAGCAGTTCTTC
TRBJ2-1 | TRBV6-6 | . | . | CASSAPSLYEQFF | TGTGCCAGCAGTGCTCCTAGCCTCTATGAGCAGTTCTTC
TRBJ2-5 | TRBV7-2 | TRBD1 | few | CASSGQGPETQYF | TGTGCCAGCAGCGGACAGGGGCCGGAGACCCAGTACTTC